This T cell receptor beta chain is drawn from a study of T cell repertoires in cytomegalovirus infection. TCRdb passed the reads through MiXCR, listing each CDR3 protein once. Of 310,000 or so distinct CDR3 sequences in the sample, under 30% were seen once. The CDR3 contains 13 residues. CDR1 is SGHTA, CDR2 FQGTGA, per germline. Deletions cut 2 bases from V and 3 bases from J, with 7 bases between. The TCR was taken from a human donor in good health (CMV status not recorded). Some clones in this sample may be carry-over from other donors' samples. The genes are TRBV7-3 and TRBJ1-1; D ambiguous. Sequencing was done on a sample of PBMCs. The DNA for the CDR3 is TGTGCCAGCAGCTTACTGGGGTACACTGAAGCTTTCTTT. Its translation is CASSLLGYTEAFF.